This T cell receptor beta chain was sequenced for a study of T cell responses to AZD1222 COVID-19 vaccine. Remarks on this clone: Its antigen remains unidentified.

Some clones are missing from TCRdb's copy, which holds only in-frame ones; the method was immunoSEQ multiplex PCR. The sample lists approximately 50,000 clones; nearly 80% were seen once. Study outcomes and limitations: Close to half of spike-specific TCRs reportedly recognize unmutated variant regions. The donor cohort was predominantly white British with a female majority, and clonal diversity may have been underestimated.

The sequencing here drew on peripheral blood, taken 28 days after the second AZD1222 dose. The clonotype was recovered from an adult who received the AZD1222 COVID-19 vaccine.

As DNA, the CDR3 is TGTGCCAGCTCACCACCTGGACTAGCGGGGGGAACCTCCTACAATGAGCAGTTCTTC. Translation gives CASSPPGLAGGTSYNEQFF. The chain joins TRBV18 to TRBJ2-1, with 14 positions matching TRBD2. Germline V gene data show CDR1 as KGHSH and CDR2 as LQKENI. J was trimmed by 0 bases and V by 0 bases; bases with no gene match: 4. The length of the CDR3 is 19 residues.